Below are 19 T cell receptor beta chains sequenced from a single sample in a study of cytomegalovirus exposure and HLA in healthy donors (dated by TCRdb to about 2017). To prepare the library, the immunoSEQ multiplex PCR assay was applied. For the multiplex PCR, a mixture combining 60 forward primers for TCR Vbeta segments and 13 reverse primers for TCR Jbeta segments was used. TCRdb took this table from immuneACCESS and kept in-frame rearrangements with V and J called. Such tables lack part of the clones; where checked against another copy, unresolved V genes explain under half of the gap, and the rest is unexplained. Present in this sample are some 190,000 clones, about three quarters of which were seen just once. 0.85% to 1.4% of the sample comes from the top ten. The specimen sequenced was PBMCs. These receptors were collected from a woman aged 40 to 50 in good health and CMV-seronegative.

A few counts support this clone. The rearrangement uses TRBV6-5 and TRBJ1-3, with D possibly matching TRBD1 (5 bases). V lost 7 bases and J 4 bases, leaving 8 bases between the germline ends. Germline assignment: CDR1 MNHEY and CDR2 SVGAGI. CDR3 length equals 12 residues. CDR3 residues: CASKGSGNTIYF. As DNA, the CDR3 is TGTGCCAGCAAGGGGTCAGGAAACACCATATATTTT.

The chain joins TRBV29-1 to TRBJ1-3; D perhaps matches TRBD1 (6 bases). There are 13 residues in the CDR3. Germline lookup yields CDR1 SQVTM and CDR2 ANQGSEA. V lost 3 bases to trimming and J lost 4 bases, with 10 bases between them. CDR3 DNA sequence: TGCAGCGTTGATCTGGGGGCCGGAAACACCATATATTTT. Its translation is CSVDLGAGNTIYF.

V gene TRBV7-9 combines with J gene TRBJ2-7, with 12 bases lining up with TRBD1. Germline V gene lookup returns CDR1 SEHNR and CDR2 FQNEAQ (reference sequence). The ends lost 3 bases at V and 7 bases at J; junction bases unmatched: 10. CDR3 length equals 16 residues. CDR3 in amino acids: CASSFLPGQGAQEQYV. The DNA for the CDR3 is TGTGCCAGCAGCTTCTTGCCGGGACAGGGGGCTCAAGAGCAGTACGTC.

As regards this clone: One junction end disagrees with the germline gene, perhaps due to a read error. The chain couples TRBV7-7 to TRBJ2-1; D is possibly TRBD1 (6 bases). CDR3 size: 16 residues. In germline, CDR1 is SSHAT, CDR2 FNYEAQ (reference sequence). The DNA for the CDR3 is TGTGCTAGCAGCACTGGAATCCCAGGGGCCTACAATGAGCAGTTCTTC. Translated, it gives CASSTGIPGAYNEQFF.

The gene calls are TRBV11-1 and TRBJ2-5, with 9 bases fitting TRBD2. Germline assignment: CDR1 SGHAT and CDR2 FQDESV (reference sequence). The CDR3 contains 15 residues. The J segment lost 5 bases and the V segment lost 8 bases, leaving 12 bases of the junction unmatched. CDR3 in amino acids: CASGPGSGRTETQYF. Written as DNA, the CDR3 is TGTGCCAGCGGCCCGGGGAGCGGGAGGACGGAGACCCAGTACTTC.

The V and J genes are TRBV12-5 and TRBJ1-4, with 10 bases matching TRBD1. The V gene end was trimmed by 6 bases and the J gene end by 4 bases; junction bases not matched to a gene: 5. CDR3 length equals 15 residues. Germline CDR1 reads LGHNT; CDR2 reads FRNRAP. CDR3 bases: TGTGCTAGTGGCGTGACAGGGGGCTTTAATGAAAAACTGTTTTTT. Residues: CASGVTGGFNEKLFF.

This sequence joins TRBV11-2 and TRBJ2-1; D uncertain. Trimming took 3 bases from V and 7 from J, leaving 4 bases between them. This CDR3 contains 11 residues. Germline V gene data show CDR1 as SGHAT and CDR2 as FQNNGV. For the CDR3, the DNA is TGTGCCAGCAGCTTGAGTAATGAGCAGTTCTTC. Its protein is CASSLSNEQFF.

The chain links TRBV6-6 to TRBJ2-3; 10 bases align to TRBD2. Germline V CDR1 and CDR2: MNHNY, SVGAGI (reference sequence). With V trimmed by 5 bases and J by 3 bases, 5 bases remained unmatched. The CDR3 has 15 residues. CDR3 in amino acids: CASSRAGGRTDTQYF. The CDR3 coding sequence is TGTGCCAGCAGTCGAGCGGGAGGGAGGACAGATACGCAGTATTTT.

The genes are TRBV6-1 and TRBJ2-1; TRBD2 agrees at 7 bases. CDR1 and CDR2 (germline): MNHNS, SASEGT. Trimming cost V 11 bases and J 7 bases; bases outside gene matches: 11. The CDR3 runs to 13 residues. This CDR3 reads CALSAGVWNEQFF. Here the CDR3 DNA reads TGTGCCTTATCGGCGGGAGTCTGGAATGAGCAGTTCTTC.

The chain employs TRBV7-3 and TRBJ1-5; D remains ambiguous. Trimming removed 3 bases from V and 5 bases from J, with 5 bases in between. Germline lookup yields CDR1 SGHTA and CDR2 FQGTGA. The CDR3 consists of 12 residues. The CDR3 here is CASSFTHQPQHF. As DNA, the CDR3 is TGTGCCAGCAGCTTCACACATCAGCCCCAGCATTTT.

CDR3: CASSVGTNYNEQFF. CDR3 DNA: TGTGCCAGCAGCGTGGGGACTAACTACAATGAGCAGTTCTTC. The V call is TRBV9, the J call TRBJ2-1; 7 bases align to TRBD2. With V trimmed by 2 bases and J by 3 bases, 2 bases remained unmatched. CDR1 and CDR2 from the germline V gene are SGDLS and YYNGEE. This CDR3 region has 14 residues.

This rearrangement joins TRBV14 to TRBJ1-1, with a possible D match to TRBD1 (5 bases). CDR3 length: 13 residues. Trimming removed 4 bases from V and 3 bases from J, with 9 bases in between. Germline CDR1 reads SGHDN; CDR2 reads FVKESK. Here the CDR3 reads CASSPGWDTEAFF. CDR3 coding DNA: TGTGCCAGCAGCCCAGGGTGGGACACTGAAGCTTTCTTT.

The chain combines TRBV6-4 with TRBJ2-1; D may be TRBD1 (5 bases). CDR3 length: 14 residues. The V end lost 6 bases, the J end lost 5 bases, and 14 bases lay between the germline ends. Germline V gene data show CDR1 as MRHNA and CDR2 as SNTAGT. This CDR3 reads CASSLGPFNNEQFF. In DNA form, the CDR3 reads TGTGCCAGCAGCCTGGGGCCATTCAACAATGAGCAGTTCTTC.

The rearrangement joins TRBV5-1 to TRBJ1-1, with 7 bases lining up with TRBD1. CDR1 is SGHRS and CDR2 is YFSETQ in the germline V gene. V was clipped by 3 bases and J by 2 bases; unmatched bases: 7. There are 15 residues in the CDR3. CDR3: CASSSTGTVNTEAFF. DNA for the CDR3: TGCGCCAGCAGCTCCACCGGGACAGTAAACACTGAAGCTTTCTTT.

The chain links TRBV4-1 to TRBJ1-2; 7 positions match TRBD1. The CDR3 is 15 residues long. CDR1 and CDR2 from the germline V gene are MGHRA and YSYEKL. Germline trimming cut 6 bases from V and 3 bases from J; bases unmatched to any gene: 10. CDR3 sequence: CASSPDRRNYYGYTF. Here the CDR3 DNA reads TGCGCCAGCAGTCCGGACAGGCGCAACTACTATGGCTACACCTTC.

The chain combines TRBV29-1 with TRBJ1-2; 7 bases line up with TRBD1. Germline loops: CDR1 SQVTM, CDR2 ANQGSEA. There are 14 residues in the CDR3. V shed 6 bases, J shed 2 bases, and the junction held 9 bases outside the gene matches. The CDR3 loop is CSVPGQWVNYGYTF. The CDR3, as DNA: TGCAGCGTCCCGGGACAGTGGGTAAACTATGGCTACACCTTC.

This chain joins TRBV4-3 and TRBJ1-1; D gene ambiguous. CDR1 and CDR2 from the germline V gene are LGHNA and YSLEER. The CDR3 has 13 residues. V lost 4 bases and J lost 1, with 7 bases in between. The CDR3 nucleotides are TGCGCCAGCAGCCGTGGAGCGAACACTGAAGCTTTCTTT. Protein product: CASSRGANTEAFF.

The rearrangement joins TRBV6-1 to TRBJ1-1; D gene unclear. Trimming stripped 8 bases from V and 0 bases from J, with 16 bases between. The CDR3 length is 15 residues. Germline values: CDR1 MNHNS, CDR2 SASEGT. The CDR3: CASSYMAEMNTEAFF. The DNA for the CDR3 is TGTGCCAGCTCCTATATGGCGGAAATGAACACTGAAGCTTTCTTT.

This clone was detected once. This chain links TRBV9 with TRBJ1-2; D not certain. Trimming took off 0 bases at V and 4 bases at J, with 10 bases between the two ends. Per germline, CDR1 SGDLS and CDR2 YYNGEE. CDR3 length: 14 amino acids. CDR3 in DNA: TGTGCCAGCAGCGTAGATGGCGGCCCCTATGGCTACACCTTC. Residues: CASSVDGGPYGYTF. Full variable domain (outside the CDR3, taken from reference TRBV9 and TRBJ1-2): DSGVTQTPKHLITATGQRVTLRCSPRSGDLSVYWYQQSLDQGLQFLIQYYNGEERAKGNILERFSAQQFPDLHSELNLSSLELGDSALYFCASSVDGGPYGYTFGSGTRLTVV.